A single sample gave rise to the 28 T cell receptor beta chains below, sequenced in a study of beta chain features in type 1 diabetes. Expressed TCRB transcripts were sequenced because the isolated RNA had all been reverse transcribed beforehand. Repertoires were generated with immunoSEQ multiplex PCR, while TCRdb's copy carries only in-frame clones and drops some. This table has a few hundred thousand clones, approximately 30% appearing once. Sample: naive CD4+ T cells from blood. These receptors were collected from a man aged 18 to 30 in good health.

This CDR3 is CASSPPGIGEKLFF. The CDR3 DNA is TGTGCCAGCTCACCGCCAGGAATCGGTGAAAAACTGTTTTTT. The chain recombines TRBV18 with TRBJ1-4; D ambiguous. Trimming took 3 bases from V and 7 from J, leaving 12 bases between them. CDR3 length: 14 residues. Germline CDR1 is KGHSH and CDR2 is LQKENI.

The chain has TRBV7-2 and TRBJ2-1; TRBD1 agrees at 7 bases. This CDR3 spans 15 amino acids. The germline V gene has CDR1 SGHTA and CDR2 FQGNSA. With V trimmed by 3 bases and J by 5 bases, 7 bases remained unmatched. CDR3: CASSLTGYRHNEQFF. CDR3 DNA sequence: TGTGCCAGCAGCTTGACAGGGTATCGACACAATGAGCAGTTCTTC.

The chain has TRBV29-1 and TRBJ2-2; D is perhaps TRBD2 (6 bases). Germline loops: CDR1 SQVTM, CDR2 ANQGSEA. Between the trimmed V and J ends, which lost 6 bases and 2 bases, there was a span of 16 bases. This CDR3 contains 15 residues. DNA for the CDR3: TGCAGCGTGCGACGGGACTCTCCCAACACCGGGGAGCTGTTTTTT. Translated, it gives CSVRRDSPNTGELFF.

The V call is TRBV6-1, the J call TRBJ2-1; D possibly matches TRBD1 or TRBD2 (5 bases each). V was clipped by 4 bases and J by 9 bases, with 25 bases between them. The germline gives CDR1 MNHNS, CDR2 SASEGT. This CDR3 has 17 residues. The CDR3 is CASSVTQGMLRAGEQFF. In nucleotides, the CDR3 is TGTGCCAGCAGTGTAACCCAGGGTATGCTTCGCGCGGGTGAGCAGTTCTTC.

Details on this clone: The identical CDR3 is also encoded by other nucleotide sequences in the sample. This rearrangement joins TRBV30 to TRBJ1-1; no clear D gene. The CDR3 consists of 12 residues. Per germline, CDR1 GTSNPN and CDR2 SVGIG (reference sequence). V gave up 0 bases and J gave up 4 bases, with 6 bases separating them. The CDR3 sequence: CAWSVRGTEAFF. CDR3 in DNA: TGTGCCTGGAGTGTCCGAGGCACTGAAGCTTTCTTT.

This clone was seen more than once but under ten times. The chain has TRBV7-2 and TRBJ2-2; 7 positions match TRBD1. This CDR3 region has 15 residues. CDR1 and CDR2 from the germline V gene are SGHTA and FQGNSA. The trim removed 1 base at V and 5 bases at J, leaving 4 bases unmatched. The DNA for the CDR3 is TGTGCCAGCAGCTTAGAAGGGGGCCTGACCGGGGAGCTGTTTTTT. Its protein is CASSLEGGLTGELFF.

CDR3 in amino acids: CASSVDGGRDTQYF. In nucleotides, the CDR3 is TGTGCCAGCAGCGTAGACGGTGGGAGAGATACGCAGTATTTT. The chain joins TRBV9 to TRBJ2-3, with D perhaps TRBD2 (5 bases). This CDR3 comprises 14 residues. The V end lost 0 bases, the J end lost 5 bases, and 10 bases lay between the germline ends. Germline V gives CDR1 SGDLS, CDR2 YYNGEE.

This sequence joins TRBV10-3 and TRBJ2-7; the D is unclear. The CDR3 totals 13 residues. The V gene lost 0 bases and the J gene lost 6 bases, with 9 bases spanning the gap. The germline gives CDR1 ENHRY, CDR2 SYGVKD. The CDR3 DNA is TGTGCCATCAGTGAGTCTTTGAGTTCCGAGCAGTACTTC. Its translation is CAISESLSSEQYF.

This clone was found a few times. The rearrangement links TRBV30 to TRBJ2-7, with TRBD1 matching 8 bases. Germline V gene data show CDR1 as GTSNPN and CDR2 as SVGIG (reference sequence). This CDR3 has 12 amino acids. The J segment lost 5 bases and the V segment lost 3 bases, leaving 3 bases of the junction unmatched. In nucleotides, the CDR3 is TGTGCCTGGAGGACAGGGGTACACGAGCAGTACTTC. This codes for CAWRTGVHEQYF.

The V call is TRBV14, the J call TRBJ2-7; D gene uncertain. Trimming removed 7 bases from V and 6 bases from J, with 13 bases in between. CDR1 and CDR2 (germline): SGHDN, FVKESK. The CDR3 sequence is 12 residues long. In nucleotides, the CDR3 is TGTGCCAGCACCAGTGGAAGTTCCGAGCAGTACTTC. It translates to CASTSGSSEQYF. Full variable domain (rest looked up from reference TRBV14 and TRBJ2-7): EAGVTQFPSHSVIEKGQTVTLRCDPISGHDNLYWYRRVMGKEIKFLLHFVKESKQDESGMPNNRFLAERTGGTYSTLKVQPAELEDSGVYFCASTSGSSEQYFGPGTRLTVT.

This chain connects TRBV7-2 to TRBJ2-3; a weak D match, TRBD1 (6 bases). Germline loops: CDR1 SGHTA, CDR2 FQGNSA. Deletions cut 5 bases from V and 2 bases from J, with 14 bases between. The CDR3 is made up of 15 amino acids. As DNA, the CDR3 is TGTGCCAGCAGCCCACAGGGCGGGCTCACAGATACGCAGTATTTT. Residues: CASSPQGGLTDTQYF.

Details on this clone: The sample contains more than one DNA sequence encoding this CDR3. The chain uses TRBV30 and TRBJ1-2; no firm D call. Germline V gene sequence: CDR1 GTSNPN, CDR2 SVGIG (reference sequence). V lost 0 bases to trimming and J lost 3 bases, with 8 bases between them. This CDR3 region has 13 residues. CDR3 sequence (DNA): TGTGCCTGGAGTGTTGACCGCGACTATGGCTACACCTTC. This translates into CAWSVDRDYGYTF. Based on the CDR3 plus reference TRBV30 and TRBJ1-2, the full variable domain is SQTIHQWPATLVQPVGSPLSLECTVEGTSNPNLYWYRQAAGRGLQLLFYSVGIGQISSEVPQNLSASRPQDRQFILSSKKLLLSDSGFYLCAWSVDRDYGYTFGSGTRLTVV.

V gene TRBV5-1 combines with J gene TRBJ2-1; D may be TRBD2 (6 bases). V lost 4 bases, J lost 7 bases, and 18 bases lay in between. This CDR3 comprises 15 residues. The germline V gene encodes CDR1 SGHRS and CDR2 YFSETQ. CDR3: CASSPLTSESNEQFF. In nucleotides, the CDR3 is TGCGCCAGCAGCCCCTTGACTAGTGAGTCGAATGAGCAGTTCTTC.

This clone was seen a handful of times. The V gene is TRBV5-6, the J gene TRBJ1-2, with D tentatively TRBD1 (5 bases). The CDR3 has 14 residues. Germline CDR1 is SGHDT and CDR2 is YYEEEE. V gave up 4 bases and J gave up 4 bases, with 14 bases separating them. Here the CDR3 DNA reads TGTGCCAGCAGCCCCGGGGGGTACCGCTATGGCTACACCTTC. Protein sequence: CASSPGGYRYGYTF.

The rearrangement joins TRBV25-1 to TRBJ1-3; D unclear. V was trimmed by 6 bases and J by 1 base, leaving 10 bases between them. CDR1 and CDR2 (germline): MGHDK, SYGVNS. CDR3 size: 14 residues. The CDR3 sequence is CASRPTGSGNTIYF. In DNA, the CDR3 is TGTGCCAGCAGGCCCACGGGATCTGGAAACACCATATATTTT.

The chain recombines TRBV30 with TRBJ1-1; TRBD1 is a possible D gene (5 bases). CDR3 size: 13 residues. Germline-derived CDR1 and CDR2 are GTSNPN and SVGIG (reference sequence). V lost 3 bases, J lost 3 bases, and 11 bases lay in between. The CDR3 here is CAWSPGADTEAFF. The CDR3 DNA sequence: TGTGCCTGGAGCCCTGGGGCGGACACTGAAGCTTTCTTT.

Here the CDR3 DNA reads TGTGCCAGCAGCACAGATTACAATGAGCAGTTCTTC. Encoded protein: CASSTDYNEQFF. This chain links TRBV7-9 with TRBJ2-1; D is unresolved. The CDR3 is made up of 12 amino acids. Germline-derived CDR1 and CDR2 are SEHNR and FQNEAQ (reference sequence). Trimming took off 5 bases at V and 4 bases at J, with 6 bases between the two ends.

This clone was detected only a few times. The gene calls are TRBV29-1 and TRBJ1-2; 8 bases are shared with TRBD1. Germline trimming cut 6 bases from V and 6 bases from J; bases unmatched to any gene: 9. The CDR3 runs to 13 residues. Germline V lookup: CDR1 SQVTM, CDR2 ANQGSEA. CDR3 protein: CSVGTGRRDGYTF. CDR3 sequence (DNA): TGCAGCGTGGGGACAGGAAGAAGGGATGGCTACACCTTC. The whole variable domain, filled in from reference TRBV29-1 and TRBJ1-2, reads SAVISQKPSRDICQRGTSLTIQCQVDSQVTMMFWYRQQPGQSLTLIATANQGSEATYESGFVIDKFPISRPNLTFSTLTVSNMSPEDSSIYLCSVGTGRRDGYTFGSGTRLTVV.

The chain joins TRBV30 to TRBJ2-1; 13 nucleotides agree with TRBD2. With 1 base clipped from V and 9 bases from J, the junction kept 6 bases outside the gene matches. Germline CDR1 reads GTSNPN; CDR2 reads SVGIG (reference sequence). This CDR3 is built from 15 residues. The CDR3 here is CAWSGTSGRAAEQFF. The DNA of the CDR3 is TGTGCCTGGAGTGGGACTAGCGGGAGAGCGGCTGAGCAGTTCTTC. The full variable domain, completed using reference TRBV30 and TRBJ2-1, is SQTIHQWPATLVQPVGSPLSLECTVEGTSNPNLYWYRQAAGRGLQLLFYSVGIGQISSEVPQNLSASRPQDRQFILSSKKLLLSDSGFYLCAWSGTSGRAAEQFFGPGTRLTVL.

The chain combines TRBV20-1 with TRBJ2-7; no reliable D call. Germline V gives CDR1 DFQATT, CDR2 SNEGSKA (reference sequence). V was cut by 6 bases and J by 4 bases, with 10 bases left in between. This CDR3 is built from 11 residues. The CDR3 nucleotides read TGCAGTGCCCAAGGTAGTTACGAGCAGTACTTC. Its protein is CSAQGSYEQYF.

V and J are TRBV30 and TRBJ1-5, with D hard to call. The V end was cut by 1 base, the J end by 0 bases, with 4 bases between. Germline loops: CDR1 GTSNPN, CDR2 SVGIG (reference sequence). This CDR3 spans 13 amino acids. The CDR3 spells CAWSGNSNQPQHF. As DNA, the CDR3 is TGTGCCTGGAGTGGAAATAGCAATCAGCCCCAGCATTTT.

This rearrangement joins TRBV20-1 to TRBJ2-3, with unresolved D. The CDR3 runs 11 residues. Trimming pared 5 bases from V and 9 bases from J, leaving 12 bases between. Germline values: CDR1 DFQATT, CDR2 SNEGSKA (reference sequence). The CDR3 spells CSAPRSGTQYF. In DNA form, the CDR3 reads TGCAGTGCTCCTCGGTCAGGCACGCAGTATTTT.

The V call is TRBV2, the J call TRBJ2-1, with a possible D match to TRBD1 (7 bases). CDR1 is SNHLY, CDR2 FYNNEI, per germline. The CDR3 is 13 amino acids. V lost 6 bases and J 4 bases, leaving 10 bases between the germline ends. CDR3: CASREGQYNEQFF. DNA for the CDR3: TGTGCCAGCAGGGAGGGACAGTACAATGAGCAGTTCTTC.

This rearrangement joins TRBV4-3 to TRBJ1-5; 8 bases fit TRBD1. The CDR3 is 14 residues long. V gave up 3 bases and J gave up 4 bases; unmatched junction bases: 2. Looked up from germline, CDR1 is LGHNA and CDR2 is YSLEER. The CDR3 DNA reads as TGCGCCAGCAGCCAGGACAGGGCAAATCAGCCCCAGCATTTT. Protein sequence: CASSQDRANQPQHF.

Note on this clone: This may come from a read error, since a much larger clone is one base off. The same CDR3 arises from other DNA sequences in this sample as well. This chain's CDR3 is CASSSTDTQYF. The CDR3 coding sequence is TGTGCCAGCAGCTCTACAGATACGCAGTATTTT. The chain joins TRBV7-3 to TRBJ2-3; D unresolved. Trimming took off 4 bases at V and 3 bases at J, with 2 bases between the two ends. The length of the CDR3 is 11 residues. Germline V gene lookup returns CDR1 SGHTA and CDR2 FQGTGA.

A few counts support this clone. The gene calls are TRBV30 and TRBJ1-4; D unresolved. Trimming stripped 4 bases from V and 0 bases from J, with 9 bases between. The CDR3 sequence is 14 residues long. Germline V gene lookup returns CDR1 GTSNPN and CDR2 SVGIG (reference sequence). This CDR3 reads CAWKPGATNEKLFF. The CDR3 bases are TGTGCCTGGAAGCCTGGGGCAACTAATGAAAAACTGTTTTTT.

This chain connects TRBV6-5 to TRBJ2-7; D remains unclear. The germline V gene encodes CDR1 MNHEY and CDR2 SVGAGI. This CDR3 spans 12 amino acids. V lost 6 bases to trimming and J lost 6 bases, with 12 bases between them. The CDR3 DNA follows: TGTGCCAGCAGCCGGACCGTTGGCGAGCAGTACTTC. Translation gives CASSRTVGEQYF.

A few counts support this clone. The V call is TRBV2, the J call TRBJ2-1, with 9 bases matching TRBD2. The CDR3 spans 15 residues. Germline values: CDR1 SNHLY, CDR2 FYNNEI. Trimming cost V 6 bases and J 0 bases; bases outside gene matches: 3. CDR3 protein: CASRLAGFSYNEQFF. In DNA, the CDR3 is TGTGCCAGCAGACTAGCGGGCTTCTCCTACAATGAGCAGTTCTTC.